Shown below are 19 T cell receptor beta chains from a single sample sequenced in a study of blood T cells in healthy people across ages. A second 7 to 11 cycle PCR used barcoded and J-beta primers. TCRdb passed the 5' RACE reads through MiXCR, listing each CDR3 protein once. The table records some 1.7 million distinct CDR3 sequences, roughly 28% of them present only once. Sequencing was carried out using blood. These receptors were taken from a woman in her 30s in good health.

This clonotype has ten or more counts. The chain recombines TRBV12-3 or TRBV12-4 with TRBJ2-5, with 7 bases identical to TRBD1. V lost 0 bases, J lost 2 bases, and 9 bases stayed unmatched. There are 17 residues in the CDR3. CDR3 region: CASSLALTRDRQETQYF. For the CDR3, the DNA is TGTGCCAGCAGTTTAGCGCTCACTCGGGACAGACAAGAGACCCAGTACTTC.

This clonotype was recorded many times. This chain joins TRBV29-1 and TRBJ1-2, with D possibly TRBD1 on 6 matching bases. Trimming cost V 7 bases and J 5 bases, with 11 bases left between them. The CDR3 spans 11 residues. Germline V lookup: CDR1 SQVTM, CDR2 ANQGSEA. This CDR3 reads CSGQVGYGYTF. CDR3 coding DNA: TGCAGCGGACAGGTCGGGTATGGCTACACCTTC.

The chain combines TRBV5-6 with TRBJ2-3; 8 bases agree with TRBD2. The CDR3 totals 15 residues. V lost 4 bases to trimming and J lost 6 bases; unmatched junction nucleotides: 10. CDR1 is SGHDT, CDR2 YYEEEE, per germline. The CDR3 DNA reads TGTGCCAGCAGCCCACCCGGGACTAGTAGGGATACGCAGTATTTT. It yields the protein CASSPPGTSRDTQYF.

This clonotype turned up a few times. V is TRBV7-9 and J is TRBJ1-4; 7 positions agree with TRBD1. Germline CDR1 and CDR2: SEHNR and FQNEAQ (reference sequence). The V gene end was trimmed by 5 bases and the J gene end by 3 bases; junction bases not matched to a gene: 6. The CDR3 has 15 amino acids. CDR3 protein: CASSPRGQPNEKLFF. Here the CDR3 DNA reads TGTGCCAGCAGCCCCAGGGGACAGCCTAATGAAAAACTGTTTTTT.

J is TRBJ1-2 and V is TRBV27, with 9 bases fitting TRBD1. Trimming took 4 bases from V and 7 from J; bases not matched to a gene: 4. The CDR3 spans 13 residues. Germline CDR1 and CDR2: MNHEY and SMNVEV (reference sequence). DNA of the CDR3: TGTGCCAGCAGTTACGTGGACAGGGGTGGCTACACCTTC. Protein product: CASSYVDRGGYTF.

This clonotype showed up many times. The rearrangement uses TRBV28 and TRBJ2-7; TRBD2 agrees at 7 bases. The CDR3 loop spans 15 amino acids. CDR1 is MDHEN, CDR2 SYDVKM, per germline. V shed 5 bases, J shed 9 bases, and the junction held 16 bases outside the gene matches. CDR3: CASSISGTKATGQYF. For the CDR3, the DNA is TGTGCCAGCAGTATCTCCGGGACTAAGGCTACGGGGCAGTACTTC.

The chain joins TRBV15 to TRBJ2-1; D not resolved. This CDR3 comprises 15 residues. The germline V gene encodes CDR1 LNHNV and CDR2 YYDKDF (reference sequence). The ends were cut back, 0 bases at V and 0 bases at J, with 6 bases in the middle. CDR3 nucleotide sequence: TGTGCCACCAGCAGAGAGGTGGGCTCCTACAATGAGCAGTTCTTC. It is translated as CATSREVGSYNEQFF.

Only a few counts were recorded for this clonotype. This chain uses TRBV4-3 with TRBJ2-3, with TRBD2 matching 10 bases. Germline assignment: CDR1 LGHNA and CDR2 YSLEER. With 0 bases clipped from V and 6 bases from J, the junction kept 15 bases outside the gene matches. This CDR3 comprises 19 residues. CDR3 coding DNA: TGCGCCAGCAGCCAAGACCCGGGTGTGGCTAGCGGGAGTTTCGATACGCAGTATTTT. As protein: CASSQDPGVASGSFDTQYF.

In this sample, this clonotype turned up a few times. J is TRBJ2-1 and V is TRBV7-9, with D uncertain. This CDR3 comprises 14 residues. The V gene lost 4 bases and the J gene lost 5 bases, with 12 bases spanning the gap. Per germline, CDR1 SEHNR and CDR2 FQNEAQ (reference sequence). CDR3 nucleotides: TGTGCCAGCAGCTACGAATTAGGTGACAATGAGCAGTTCTTC. This sequence encodes CASSYELGDNEQFF.

This clonotype was counted a few times. This chain joins TRBV20-1 and TRBJ1-4, with TRBD1 as a possible D gene (6 bases). The CDR3 has 13 amino acids. Germline lookup yields CDR1 DFQATT and CDR2 SNEGSKA (reference sequence). Trimming cost V 6 bases and J 4 bases, with 12 bases left between them. CDR3 amino acids: CSAVTGFNEKLFF. The CDR3 DNA sequence: TGCAGTGCCGTTACAGGGTTTAATGAAAAACTGTTTTTT.

This clonotype was seen just once. The CDR3 sequence: CGHTGGAGGYTF. CDR3 nucleotide sequence: TGCGGTCATACAGGGGGCGCGGGTGGCTACACCTTC. J is TRBJ1-2 and V is TRBV29-1, with 9 positions matching TRBD1. CDR1 is SQVTM and CDR2 is ANQGSEA in the germline V gene. The CDR3 is 12 residues long.

This clonotype was picked up many times. The rearrangement uses TRBV29-1 and TRBJ2-1; 8 bases fit TRBD2. Looked up from germline, CDR1 is SQVTM and CDR2 is ANQGSEA. With 6 bases clipped from V and 4 bases from J, the junction kept 8 bases outside the gene matches. CDR3 length equals 14 residues. This CDR3 reads CSVATSGTYNEQFF. CDR3 coding DNA: TGCAGCGTCGCTACTAGCGGAACTTACAATGAGCAGTTCTTC.

The J gene is TRBJ1-1, the V gene TRBV7-8; TRBD1 agrees at 7 bases. The CDR3 totals 14 residues. Germline assignment: CDR1 SGHVS and CDR2 FQNEAQ. V was pared by 3 bases and J by 5 bases, with 6 bases of the junction left unmatched. CDR3: CASSFRGGSTEAFF. The CDR3, as DNA: TGTGCCAGCAGCTTCAGGGGGGGGAGTACTGAAGCTTTCTTT.

In this sample, this clonotype turned up a few times. The CDR3 sequence: CASKGSRRIVGGTEAFF. The CDR3 DNA is TGTGCCAGCAAAGGGAGCCGTCGGATTGTAGGGGGCACTGAAGCTTTCTTT. V and J are TRBV12-3 or TRBV12-4 and TRBJ1-1, with D perhaps matching TRBD1 (6 bases). The CDR3 is made up of 17 amino acids. V lost 7 bases to trimming and J lost 4 bases, with 25 bases between them.

This clonotype occurred a few times. This chain connects TRBV11-2 to TRBJ2-2; the D gene is possibly TRBD2 (6 bases). Germline V gene data show CDR1 as SGHAT and CDR2 as FQNNGV. V was shortened by 5 bases and J by 5 bases, with 12 bases between the two germline ends. This CDR3 region has 14 residues. The CDR3 DNA is TGTGCCAGCAGCCCCGTACGGGGGACCGGGGAGCTGTTTTTT. Its translation: CASSPVRGTGELFF.

This clonotype was seen many times. V and J are TRBV29-1 and TRBJ2-1; 8 bases are shared with TRBD1. The trim removed 1 base at V and 1 base at J, leaving 9 bases unmatched. Per the germline V gene, CDR1 is SQVTM and CDR2 is ANQGSEA. The CDR3 length is 17 residues. CDR3 coding DNA: TGCAGCGTTGAAGGTCAGGGGGCTCTCGGGTCCTACAATGAGCAGTTCTTC. Translating it yields CSVEGQGALGSYNEQFF.

This chain connects TRBV4-3 to TRBJ1-5, with D uncertain. The V end was cut by 0 bases, the J end by 4 bases, with 10 bases between. This CDR3 spans 15 amino acids. Germline V lookup: CDR1 LGHNA, CDR2 YSLEER. The CDR3 DNA follows: TGCGCCAGCAGCCAAGAGCGGGGAGGGAATCAGCCCCAGCATTTT. Translating gives CASSQERGGNQPQHF.

The chain links TRBV5-5 to TRBJ2-1; TRBD2 matches at 7 bases. J lost 4 bases, V lost 6 bases, and 10 bases had no gene match. This CDR3 region has 15 residues. Per germline, CDR1 SGHKS and CDR2 YYEKEE (reference sequence). The CDR3 DNA is TGTGCCAGCAACTCCCCCGGGACTATTTACAATGAGCAGTTCTTC. Translating gives CASNSPGTIYNEQFF.

A note on this clonotype: A much larger clone differs by one base, so this may be a read error. V gene TRBV6-6 combines with J gene TRBJ2-7; TRBD2 might be the D (6 bases). The CDR3 runs to 15 residues. V gave up 11 bases and J gave up 5 bases, with 25 bases separating them. Germline V gene data show CDR1 as MNHNY and CDR2 as SVGAGI (reference sequence). The CDR3: CAGTRGGLALDEQYF. DNA for the CDR3: TGTGCCGGCACCAGAGGCGGGCTAGCGCTCGACGAGCAGTACTTC.